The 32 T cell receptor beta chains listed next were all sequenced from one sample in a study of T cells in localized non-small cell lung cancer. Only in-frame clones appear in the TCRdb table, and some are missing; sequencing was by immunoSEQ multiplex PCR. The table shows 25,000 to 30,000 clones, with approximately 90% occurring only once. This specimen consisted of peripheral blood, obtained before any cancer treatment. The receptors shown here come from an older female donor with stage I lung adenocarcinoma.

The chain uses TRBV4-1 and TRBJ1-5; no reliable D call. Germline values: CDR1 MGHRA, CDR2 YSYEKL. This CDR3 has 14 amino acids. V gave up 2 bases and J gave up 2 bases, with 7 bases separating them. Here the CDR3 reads CASSQTARNQPQHF. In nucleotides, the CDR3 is TGCGCCAGCAGCCAAACGGCTCGCAATCAGCCCCAGCATTTT.

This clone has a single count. This CDR3 reads CASRGRGTYEQYF. The CDR3 DNA reads TGTGCCAGCAGGGGCAGGGGCACCTACGAGCAGTACTTC. The chain recombines TRBV28 with TRBJ2-7; perhaps TRBD1 as D (6 bases). Germline-derived CDR1 and CDR2 are MDHEN and SYDVKM. The CDR3 length is 13 residues. V dropped 6 bases and J dropped 2 bases, with 11 bases sitting between them.

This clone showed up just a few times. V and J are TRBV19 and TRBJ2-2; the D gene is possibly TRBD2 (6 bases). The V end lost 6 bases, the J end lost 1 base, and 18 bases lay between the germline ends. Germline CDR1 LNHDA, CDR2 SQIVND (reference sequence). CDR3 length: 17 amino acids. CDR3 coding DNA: TGTGCCAGTAGCAATCCACTAGCAGAAGAGAACACCGGGGAGCTGTTTTTT. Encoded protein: CASSNPLAEENTGELFF.

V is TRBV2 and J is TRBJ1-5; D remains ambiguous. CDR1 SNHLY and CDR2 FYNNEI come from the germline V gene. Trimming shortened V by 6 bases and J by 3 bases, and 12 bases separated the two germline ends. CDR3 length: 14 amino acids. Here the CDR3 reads CASRGTEYNQPQHF. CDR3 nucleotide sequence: TGTGCCAGCAGGGGAACAGAATACAATCAGCCCCAGCATTTT.

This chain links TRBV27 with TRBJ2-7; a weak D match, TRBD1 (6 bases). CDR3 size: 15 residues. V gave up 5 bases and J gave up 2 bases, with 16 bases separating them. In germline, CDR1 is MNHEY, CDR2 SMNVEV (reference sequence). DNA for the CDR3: TGTGCCAGCAGTCTCAATAGGGGGTTAACCTACGAGCAGTACTTC. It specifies CASSLNRGLTYEQYF.

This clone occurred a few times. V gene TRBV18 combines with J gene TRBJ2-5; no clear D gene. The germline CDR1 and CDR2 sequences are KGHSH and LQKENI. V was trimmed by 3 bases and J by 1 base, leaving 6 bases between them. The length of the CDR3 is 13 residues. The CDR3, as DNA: TGTGCCAGCTCACCCCAGTTCCAAGAGACCCAGTACTTC. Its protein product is CASSPQFQETQYF.

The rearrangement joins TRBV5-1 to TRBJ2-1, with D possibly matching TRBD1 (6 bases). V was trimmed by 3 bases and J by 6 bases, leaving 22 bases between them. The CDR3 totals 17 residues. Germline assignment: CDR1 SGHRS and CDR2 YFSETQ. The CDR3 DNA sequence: TGCGCCAGCAGCTCATCAACCCAGGGGCTGGTCGGCAATGAGCAGTTCTTC. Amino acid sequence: CASSSSTQGLVGNEQFF.

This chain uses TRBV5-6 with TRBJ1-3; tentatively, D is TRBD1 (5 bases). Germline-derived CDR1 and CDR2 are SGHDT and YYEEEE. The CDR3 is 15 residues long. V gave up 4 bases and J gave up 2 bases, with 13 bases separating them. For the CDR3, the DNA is TGTGCCAGCAGCCAAACAGGACGACCTGGAAACACCATATATTTT. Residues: CASSQTGRPGNTIYF.

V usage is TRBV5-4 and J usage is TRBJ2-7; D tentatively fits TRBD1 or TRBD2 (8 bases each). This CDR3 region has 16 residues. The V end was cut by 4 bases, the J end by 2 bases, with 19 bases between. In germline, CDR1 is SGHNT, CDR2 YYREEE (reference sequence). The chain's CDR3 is CASSRGGRGRPYEQYF. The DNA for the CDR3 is TGTGCCAGCAGCCGGGGGGGCAGGGGGCGACCCTACGAGCAGTACTTC.

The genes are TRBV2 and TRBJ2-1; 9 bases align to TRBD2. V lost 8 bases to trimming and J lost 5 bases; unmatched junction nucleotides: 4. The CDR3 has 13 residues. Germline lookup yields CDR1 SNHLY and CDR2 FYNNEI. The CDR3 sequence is CASRRTSDNEQFF. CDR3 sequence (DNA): TGTGCCAGCCGGAGGACTAGCGACAATGAGCAGTTCTTC.

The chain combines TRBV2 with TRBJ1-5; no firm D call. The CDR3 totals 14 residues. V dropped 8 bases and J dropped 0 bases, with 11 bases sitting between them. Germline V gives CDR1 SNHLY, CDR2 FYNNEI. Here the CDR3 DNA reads TGTGCCAGCGGAGACTTGCTTAGCAATCAGCCCCAGCATTTT. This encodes CASGDLLSNQPQHF.

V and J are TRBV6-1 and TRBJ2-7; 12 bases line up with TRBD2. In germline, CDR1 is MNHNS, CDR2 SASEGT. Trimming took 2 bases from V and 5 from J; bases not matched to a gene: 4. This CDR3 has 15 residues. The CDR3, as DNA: TGTGCCAGCAGTGAACGGAGGACTAGCGGGAACGAGCAGTACTTC. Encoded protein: CASSERRTSGNEQYF.

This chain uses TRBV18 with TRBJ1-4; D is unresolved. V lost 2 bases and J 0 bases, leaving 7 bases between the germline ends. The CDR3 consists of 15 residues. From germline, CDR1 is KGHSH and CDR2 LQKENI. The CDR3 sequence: CASSPFFATNEKLFF. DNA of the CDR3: TGTGCCAGCTCACCATTTTTCGCAACTAATGAAAAACTGTTTTTT.

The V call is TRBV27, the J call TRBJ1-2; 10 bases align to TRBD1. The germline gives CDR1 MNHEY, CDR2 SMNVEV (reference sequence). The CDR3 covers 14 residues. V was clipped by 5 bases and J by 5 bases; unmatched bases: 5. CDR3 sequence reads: CASSTTGGRYGYTF. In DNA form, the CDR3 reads TGTGCCAGCAGTACGACAGGGGGCCGGTATGGCTACACCTTC.

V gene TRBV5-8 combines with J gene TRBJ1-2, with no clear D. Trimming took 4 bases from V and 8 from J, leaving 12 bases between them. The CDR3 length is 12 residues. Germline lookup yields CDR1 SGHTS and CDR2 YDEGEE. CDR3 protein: CASSVIGLGYTF. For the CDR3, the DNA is TGTGCCAGCAGCGTGATAGGGCTCGGCTACACCTTC.

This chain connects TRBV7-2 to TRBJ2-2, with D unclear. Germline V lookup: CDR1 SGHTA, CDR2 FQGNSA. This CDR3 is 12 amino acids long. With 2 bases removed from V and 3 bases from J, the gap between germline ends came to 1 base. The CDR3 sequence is CASSLYTGELFF. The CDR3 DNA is TGTGCCAGCAGCTTATACACCGGGGAGCTGTTTTTT.

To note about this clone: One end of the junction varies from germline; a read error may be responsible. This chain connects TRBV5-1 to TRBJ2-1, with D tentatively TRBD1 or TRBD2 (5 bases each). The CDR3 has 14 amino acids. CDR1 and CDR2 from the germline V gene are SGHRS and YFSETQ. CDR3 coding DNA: TGCGCCAGCAGCCCCGGGACCAGCTACGATGAGCAGTTCTTC. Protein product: CASSPGTSYDEQFF.

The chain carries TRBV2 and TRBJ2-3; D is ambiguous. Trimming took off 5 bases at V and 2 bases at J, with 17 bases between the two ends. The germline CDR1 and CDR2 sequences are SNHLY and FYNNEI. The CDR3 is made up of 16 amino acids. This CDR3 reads CASSRRSGLPTDTQYF. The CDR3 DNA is TGTGCCAGCAGTCGTCGGTCGGGCCTCCCCACAGATACGCAGTATTTT.

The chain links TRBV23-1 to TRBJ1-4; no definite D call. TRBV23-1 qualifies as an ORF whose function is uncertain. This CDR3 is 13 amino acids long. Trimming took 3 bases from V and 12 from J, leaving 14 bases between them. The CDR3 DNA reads TGCGCCAGCAGTCACCCTCCCAGAATGGAACTGTTTTTT. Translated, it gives CASSHPPRMELFF.

CDR3 sequence reads: CAWGGSDYEQYF. CDR3 nucleotides: TGTGCCTGGGGAGGGTCCGACTACGAGCAGTACTTC. The J gene is TRBJ2-7, the V gene TRBV30; tentative D call: TRBD2 (6 bases). With 5 bases removed from V and 3 bases from J, the gap between germline ends came to 11 bases. Germline CDR1 reads GTSNPN; CDR2 reads SVGIG (reference sequence). The CDR3 extends over 12 amino acids.

The CDR3 spells CASSVRTGDENTGELFF. CDR3 nucleotide sequence: TGCGCCAGCAGCGTACGGACAGGGGATGAGAACACCGGGGAGCTGTTTTTT. The rearrangement links TRBV5-1 to TRBJ2-2; 9 bases fit TRBD1. This CDR3 comprises 17 residues. From germline, CDR1 is SGHRS and CDR2 YFSETQ. J gave up 1 base and V 4 bases, and 8 bases lay outside the gene matches.

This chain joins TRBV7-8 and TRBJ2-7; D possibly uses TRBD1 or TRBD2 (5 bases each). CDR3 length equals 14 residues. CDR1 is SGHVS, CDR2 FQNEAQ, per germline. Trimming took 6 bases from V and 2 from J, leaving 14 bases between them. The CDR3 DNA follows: TGTGCCAGCAGTATTCACGGGACGACCTACGAGCAGTACTTC. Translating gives CASSIHGTTYEQYF.

The CDR3 sequence: CASRSIDRGLGGETQYF. CDR3 bases: TGTGCCAGTAGGAGCATTGACAGGGGGCTGGGTGGGGAGACCCAGTACTTC. The rearrangement uses TRBV19 and TRBJ2-5, with 10 nucleotides matching TRBD1. V dropped 6 bases and J dropped 5; count of bases not matched to a gene: 15. CDR1 is LNHDA, CDR2 SQIVND, per germline (reference sequence). This CDR3 region has 17 residues.

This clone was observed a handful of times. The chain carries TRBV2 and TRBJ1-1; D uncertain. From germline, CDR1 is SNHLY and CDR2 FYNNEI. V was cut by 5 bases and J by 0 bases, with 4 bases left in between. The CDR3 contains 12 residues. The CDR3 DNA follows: TGTGCCAGCAGTCGATTGAACACTGAAGCTTTCTTT. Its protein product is CASSRLNTEAFF.

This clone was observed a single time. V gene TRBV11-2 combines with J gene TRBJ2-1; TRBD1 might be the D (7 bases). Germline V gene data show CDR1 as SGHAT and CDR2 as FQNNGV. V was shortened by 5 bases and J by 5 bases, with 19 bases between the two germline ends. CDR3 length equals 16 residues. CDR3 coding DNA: TGTGCCAGCAGCCAAACGAATCCAGGGGGGAACAATGAGCAGTTCTTC. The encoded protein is CASSQTNPGGNNEQFF. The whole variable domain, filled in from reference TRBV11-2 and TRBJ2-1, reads EAGVAQSPRYKIIEKRQSVAFWCNPISGHATLYWYQQILGQGPKLLIQFQNNGVVDDSQLPKDRFSAERLKGVDSTLKIQPAKLEDSAVYLCASSQTNPGGNNEQFFGPGTRLTVL.

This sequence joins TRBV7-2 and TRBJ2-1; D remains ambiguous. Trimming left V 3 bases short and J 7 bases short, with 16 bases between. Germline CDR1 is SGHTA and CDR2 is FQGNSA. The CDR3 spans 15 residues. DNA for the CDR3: TGTGCCAGCAGCTTTCTTCCGAGCGACGGAAATGAGCAGTTCTTC. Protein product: CASSFLPSDGNEQFF.

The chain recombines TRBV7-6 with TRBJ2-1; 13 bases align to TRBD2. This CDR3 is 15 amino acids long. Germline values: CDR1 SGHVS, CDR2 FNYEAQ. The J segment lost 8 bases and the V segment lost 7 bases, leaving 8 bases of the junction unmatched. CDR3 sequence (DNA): TGTGCCAGCACCCTACTAGCGGGAGGGCCAGATGAGCAGTTCTTC. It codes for CASTLLAGGPDEQFF.

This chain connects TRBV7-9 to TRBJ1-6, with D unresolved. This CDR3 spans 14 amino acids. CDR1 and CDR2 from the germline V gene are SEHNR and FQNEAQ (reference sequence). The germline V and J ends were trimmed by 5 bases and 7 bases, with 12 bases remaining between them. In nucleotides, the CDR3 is TGTGCCAGCAGCCTCACCGACTCGAATTCACCCCTCCACTTT. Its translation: CASSLTDSNSPLHF.

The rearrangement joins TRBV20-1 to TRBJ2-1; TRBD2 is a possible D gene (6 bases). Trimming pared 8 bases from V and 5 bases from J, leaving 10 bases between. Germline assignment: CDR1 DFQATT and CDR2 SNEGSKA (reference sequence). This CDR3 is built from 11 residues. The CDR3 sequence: CSNGGNNEQFF. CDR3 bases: TGCAGTAACGGGGGAAACAATGAGCAGTTCTTC.

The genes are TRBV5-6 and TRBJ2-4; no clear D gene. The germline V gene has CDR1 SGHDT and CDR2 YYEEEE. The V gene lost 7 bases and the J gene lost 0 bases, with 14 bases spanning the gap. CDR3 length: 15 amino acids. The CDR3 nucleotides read TGTGCCAGCTCCAAGGACGGGCTAGCCAAAAACATTCAGTACTTC. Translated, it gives CASSKDGLAKNIQYF.

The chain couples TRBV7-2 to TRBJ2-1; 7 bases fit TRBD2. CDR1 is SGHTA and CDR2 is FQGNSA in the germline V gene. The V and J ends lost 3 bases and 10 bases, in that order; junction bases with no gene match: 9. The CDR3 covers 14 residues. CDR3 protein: CASSLGGDDWEQFF. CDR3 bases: TGTGCCAGCAGCTTGGGGGGGGATGATTGGGAGCAGTTCTTC.

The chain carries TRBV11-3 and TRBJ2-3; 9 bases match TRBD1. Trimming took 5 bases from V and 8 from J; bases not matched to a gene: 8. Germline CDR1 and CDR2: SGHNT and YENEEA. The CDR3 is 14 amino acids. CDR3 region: CASSKDRGIGTQYF. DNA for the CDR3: TGTGCCAGCAGCAAGGACAGGGGAATAGGTACGCAGTATTTT.